This entry lists 4 T cell receptor beta chains sequenced from one sample in a study of T cell repertoires in cytomegalovirus infection. TCRdb used MiXCR to reprocess the reads, holding one entry per CDR3 protein. The data contain more than 400,000 distinct CDR3 sequences, more than 20% of them singletons. The material sequenced was PBMCs. All receptors derive from a human donor in good health (CMV status not recorded). Some clones in this sample may be carry-over from other donors' samples.

J is TRBJ2-2 and V is TRBV19, with D perhaps TRBD1 (6 bases). V was cut by 5 bases and J by 3 bases, with 13 bases left in between. Germline V gene sequence: CDR1 LNHDA, CDR2 SQIVND (reference sequence). The CDR3 length is 15 residues. The CDR3 spells CASSDLDRDTGELFF. The CDR3 DNA sequence: TGTGCCAGTAGTGATTTGGACAGAGACACCGGGGAGCTGTTTTTT.

This clonotype was picked up many times. CDR3 amino acids: CASSSYGTGPGNTIYF. Written as DNA, the CDR3 is TGTGCCAGCAGCTCATACGGGACAGGGCCTGGAAACACCATATATTTT. The chain joins TRBV7-3 to TRBJ1-3, with 9 bases aligning to TRBD1. The ends lost 4 bases at V and 2 bases at J; junction bases unmatched: 6. CDR1 and CDR2 from the germline V gene are SGHTA and FQGTGA. The CDR3 runs 16 residues.

This clonotype was observed a few times. Here the CDR3 reads CASYKGGSRITDTQYF. The CDR3 DNA reads TGTGCCTCTTACAAGGGCGGGAGTCGGATCACAGATACGCAGTATTTT. The J gene is TRBJ2-3, the V gene TRBV7-2, with 7 bases fitting TRBD2. The CDR3 sequence is 16 residues long. V trimming: 11 bases; J trimming: 2 bases; junction bases outside the gene matches: 16. Germline values: CDR1 SGHTA, CDR2 FQGNSA. Complete variable domain (other parts from reference TRBV7-2 and TRBJ2-3): GAGVSQSPSNKVTEKGKDVELRCDPISGHTALYWYRQSLGQGLEFLIYFQGNSAPDKSGLPSDRFSAERTGGSVSTLTIQRTQQEDSAVYLCASYKGGSRITDTQYFGPGTRLTVL.

Comments on this clonotype: Just one base apart from a much larger clone, this may be a read error. The chain is built from TRBV12-3 or TRBV12-4 and TRBJ1-1, with D maybe TRBD1 (5 bases). There are 14 residues in the CDR3. Trimming cost V 6 bases and J 1 base, with 12 bases left between them. The CDR3 nucleotides are TGTGCCAGCAGCCGGGGGGGAGAGAACACTGAAGCTTTCTTT. It translates to CASSRGGENTEAFF.